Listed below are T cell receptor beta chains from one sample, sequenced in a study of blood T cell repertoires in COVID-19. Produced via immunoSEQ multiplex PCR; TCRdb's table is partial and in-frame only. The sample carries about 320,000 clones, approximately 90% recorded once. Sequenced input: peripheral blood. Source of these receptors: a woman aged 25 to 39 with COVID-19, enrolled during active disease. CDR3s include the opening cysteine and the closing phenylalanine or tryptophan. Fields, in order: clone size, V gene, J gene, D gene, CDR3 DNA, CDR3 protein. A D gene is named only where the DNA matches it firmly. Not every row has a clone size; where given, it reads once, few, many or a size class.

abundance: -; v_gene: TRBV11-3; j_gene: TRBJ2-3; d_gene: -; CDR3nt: TGTGCCAGCAGCTTAGGGGTAGCTGGGAGCACAGATACGCAGTATTTT; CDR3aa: CASSLGVAGSTDTQYF
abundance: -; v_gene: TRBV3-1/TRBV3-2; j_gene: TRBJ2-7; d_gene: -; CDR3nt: TGTGCCAGCAGCCAGCAGACAGGTTCCGAGCAGTACTTC; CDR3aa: CASSQQTGSEQYF
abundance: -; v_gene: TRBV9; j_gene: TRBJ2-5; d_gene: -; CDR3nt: TGTGCCAGCAGCGTAGGGGGCCAGGGTGGGGAGACCCAGTACTTC; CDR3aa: CASSVGGQGGETQYF
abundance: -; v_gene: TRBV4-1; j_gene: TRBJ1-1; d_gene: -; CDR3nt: TGCGCCAGCAGCCAAGTAACGGAGATGAACACTGAAGCTTTCTTT; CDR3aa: CASSQVTEMNTEAFF
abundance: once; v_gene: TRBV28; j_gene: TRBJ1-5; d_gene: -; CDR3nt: TGTGCCAGCAGTTTGTATCGGTTGGGGGCCGATCAGCCCCAGCATTTT; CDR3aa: CASSLYRLGADQPQHF
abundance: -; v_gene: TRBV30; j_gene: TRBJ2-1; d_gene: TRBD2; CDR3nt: TGTGCCTGGAGTGTCGGGACTAGAGGCGACAATGAGCAGTTCTTC; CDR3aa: CAWSVGTRGDNEQFF
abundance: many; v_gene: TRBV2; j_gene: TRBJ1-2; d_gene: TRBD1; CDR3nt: TGTGCCAGCACAGGGACAGGGAGGTTCTATGGCTACACCTTC; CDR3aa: CASTGTGRFYGYTF
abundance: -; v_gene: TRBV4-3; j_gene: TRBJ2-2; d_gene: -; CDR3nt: TGCGCCAGCAGCCAAGAATTGTCCAGGGCCGGGGAGCTGTTTTTT; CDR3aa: CASSQELSRAGELFF
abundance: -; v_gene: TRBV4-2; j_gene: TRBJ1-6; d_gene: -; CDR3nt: TGTGCCAGCAGCCAAGATCGGTTCGGGAGTTCACCCCTCCACTTT; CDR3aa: CASSQDRFGSSPLHF
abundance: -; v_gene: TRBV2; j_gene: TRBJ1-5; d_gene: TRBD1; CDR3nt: TGTGCCAGCACTCCCGGGACAGGGGGTTCACAGCCCCAGCATTTT; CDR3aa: CASTPGTGGSQPQHF
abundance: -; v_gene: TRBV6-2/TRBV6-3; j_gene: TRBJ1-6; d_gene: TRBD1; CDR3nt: TGTGCCAGCAGTTACTCGGACAGGGATTCACCCCTCCACTTT; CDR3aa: CASSYSDRDSPLHF
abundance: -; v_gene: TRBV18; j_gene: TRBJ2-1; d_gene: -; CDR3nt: TGTGCCAGCTCACCCCAGGGCGGGGCTAATGAGCAGTTCTTC; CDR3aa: CASSPQGGANEQFF
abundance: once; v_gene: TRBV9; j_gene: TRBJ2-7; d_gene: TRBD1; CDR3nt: TGTGCCAGCAGCGAAGGACAGGGGTTCTACGAGCAGTACTTC; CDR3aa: CASSEGQGFYEQYF
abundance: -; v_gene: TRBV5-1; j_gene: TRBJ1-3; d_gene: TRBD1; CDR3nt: TGCGCCAGCAGCGCCGCGACAGGGGGAAACACCATATATTTT; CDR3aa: CASSAATGGNTIYF
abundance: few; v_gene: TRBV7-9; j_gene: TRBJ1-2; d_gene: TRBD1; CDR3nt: TGTGCCAGCAGCTTAGGGTCTCCAGGGGGCGCGGATGGCTACACCTTC; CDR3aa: CASSLGSPGGADGYTF
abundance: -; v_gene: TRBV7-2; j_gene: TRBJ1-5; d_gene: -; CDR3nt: TGTGCCAGCAGCTTAACTATTAACTGGCCCCAGCATTTT; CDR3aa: CASSLTINWPQHF
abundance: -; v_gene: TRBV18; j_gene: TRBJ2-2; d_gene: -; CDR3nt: TGTGCCAGCTCACCCCTCGGGACTCTTAACACCGGGGAGCTGTTTTTT; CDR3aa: CASSPLGTLNTGELFF
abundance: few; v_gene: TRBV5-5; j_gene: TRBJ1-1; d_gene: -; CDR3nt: TGTGCCAGCAGCTTGGGAAAGCACACTGAAGCTTTCTTT; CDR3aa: CASSLGKHTEAFF
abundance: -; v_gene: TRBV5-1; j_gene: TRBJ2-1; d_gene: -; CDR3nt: TGCGCCAGCAGCTTGACTAGCACGAACTACAATGAGCAGTTCTTC; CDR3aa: CASSLTSTNYNEQFF
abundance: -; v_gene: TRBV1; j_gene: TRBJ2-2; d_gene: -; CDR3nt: TGCACCAGCAGCGAGGTAGGGGGAGCGAACACCGGGGAGCTGTTTTTT; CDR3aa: CTSSEVGGANTGELFF
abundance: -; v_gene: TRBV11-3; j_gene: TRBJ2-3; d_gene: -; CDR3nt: TGTGCCAGCAGCCCGACGGGCTGGGGCGCAAGATACACAGATACGCAGTATTTT; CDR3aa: CASSPTGWGARYTDTQYF
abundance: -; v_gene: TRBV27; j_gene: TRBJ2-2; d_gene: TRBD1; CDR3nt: TGTGCCAGCAGTCTATATGGGACAGGGGCCCCCGGGGAGCTGTTTTTT; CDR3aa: CASSLYGTGAPGELFF
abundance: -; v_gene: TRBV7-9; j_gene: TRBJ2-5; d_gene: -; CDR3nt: TGTGCCAGCAGCTTAGGGGCAGGGTCAGAGACCCAGTACTTC; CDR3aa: CASSLGAGSETQYF
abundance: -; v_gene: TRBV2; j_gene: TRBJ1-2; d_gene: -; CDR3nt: TGTGCCAGCAGTGACCCATCATCTAACTATGGCTACACCTTC; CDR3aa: CASSDPSSNYGYTF
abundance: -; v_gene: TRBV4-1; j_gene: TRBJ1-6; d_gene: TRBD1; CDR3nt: TGCGCCAGCAGCCTCCTCGACAGGGACGATTCACCCCTCCACTTT; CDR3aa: CASSLLDRDDSPLHF
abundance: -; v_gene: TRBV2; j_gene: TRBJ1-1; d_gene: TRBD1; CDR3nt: TGTGCCAGCAATATACAGGGGGGAAGGACTGAAGCTTTCTTT; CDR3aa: CASNIQGGRTEAFF
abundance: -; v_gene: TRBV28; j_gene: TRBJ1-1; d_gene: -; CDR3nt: TGTGCCAGCATTATCAATCGGGTAAACACTGAAGCTTTCTTT; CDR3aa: CASIINRVNTEAFF
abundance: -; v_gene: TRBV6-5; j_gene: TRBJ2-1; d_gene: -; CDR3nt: TGTGCCAGCAGTTCCGGTCGCTACAATGAGCAGTTCTTC; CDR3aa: CASSSGRYNEQFF
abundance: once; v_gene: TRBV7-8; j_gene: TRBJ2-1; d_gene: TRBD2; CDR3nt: TGTGCCAGCAGCTTAGGGACTAGCGGGAGTAATGAGCAGTTCTTC; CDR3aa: CASSLGTSGSNEQFF
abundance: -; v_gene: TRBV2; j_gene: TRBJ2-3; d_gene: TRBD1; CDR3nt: TGTGCCAGCAGGGCCATGGGACAGGGGGTAGATACGCAGTATTTT; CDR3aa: CASRAMGQGVDTQYF
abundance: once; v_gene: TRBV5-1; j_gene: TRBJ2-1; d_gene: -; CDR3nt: TGCGCCAGCAGCTTGGACCCCGGGGAGCTCAATGAGCAGTTCTTC; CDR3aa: CASSLDPGELNEQFF
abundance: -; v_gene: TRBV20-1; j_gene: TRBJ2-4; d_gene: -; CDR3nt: TGCAGTGCAAGGCGGCAGAACATTCAGTACTTC; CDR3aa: CSARRQNIQYF
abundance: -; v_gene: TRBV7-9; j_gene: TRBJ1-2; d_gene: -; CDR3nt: TGTGCCAGCAGCCCTCGACAGGAATGGGATGGCTACACCTTC; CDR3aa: CASSPRQEWDGYTF
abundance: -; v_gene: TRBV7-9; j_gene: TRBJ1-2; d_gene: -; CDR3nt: TGTGCCAGCAGCTCAAGACAGCTTGCTGGCTACACCTTC; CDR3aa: CASSSRQLAGYTF
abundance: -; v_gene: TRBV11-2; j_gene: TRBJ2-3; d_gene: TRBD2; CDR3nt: TGTGCCAGCAGCTTACGAGCGGGGGCGTTCGGAAGCACAGATACGCAGTATTTT; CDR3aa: CASSLRAGAFGSTDTQYF
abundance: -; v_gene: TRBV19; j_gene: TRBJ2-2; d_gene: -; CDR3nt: TGTGCCAGTAGTTTAGGGGGGGCGAACACCGGGGAGCTGTTTTTT; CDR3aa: CASSLGGANTGELFF
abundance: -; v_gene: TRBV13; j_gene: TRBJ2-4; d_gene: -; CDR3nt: TGTGCCAGCAGCCGTTCGTCGAGGTTCGAGAACATTCAGTACTTC; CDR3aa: CASSRSSRFENIQYF
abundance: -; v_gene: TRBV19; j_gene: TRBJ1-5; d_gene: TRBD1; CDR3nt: TGTGCCAGTAGTTCAAGGGCTCACAGGGGAGACCAGCCCCAGCATTTT; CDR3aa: CASSSRAHRGDQPQHF
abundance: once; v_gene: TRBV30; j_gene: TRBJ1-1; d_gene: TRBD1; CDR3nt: TGTGCCTGGATTCCGGGAGAGGGGGCGAGGAACACTGAAGCTTTCTTT; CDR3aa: CAWIPGEGARNTEAFF
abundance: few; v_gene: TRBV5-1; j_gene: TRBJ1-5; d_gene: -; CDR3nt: TGCGCCAGCAGACCCGGGGGAACGGATCAGCCCCAGCATTTT; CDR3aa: CASRPGGTDQPQHF